This TCR beta chain was captured by sequencing in a study of blood T cell repertoires in COVID-19. In the study's own analysis: Reference gene primer amplification gave nucleated cell count estimates. The protocol was immunoSEQ multiplex PCR, while the TCRdb copy is restricted to in-frame clones and leaves out a portion. V, J and clone size reflect that table, while D and trimming were determined from the DNA. The sample contains tens of thousands of clones, 84% of which appear only once. This sequence originates from a man in his 60s with acute or convalescent COVID-19. The specimen sequenced was peripheral blood.

CDR3: CASSLGLASNTGELFF. The CDR3 DNA reads as TGCGCCAGCAGCCTTGGACTAGCGTCGAACACCGGGGAGCTGTTTTTT. The chain links TRBV5-1 to TRBJ2-2, with 9 nucleotides matching TRBD2. The CDR3 extends over 16 amino acids. The junction had 4 bases not matched to a gene; V was cut back by 4 bases and J by 0 bases. Looked up from germline, CDR1 is SGHRS and CDR2 is YFSETQ.